This T cell receptor (beta chain) was sequenced in a study of blood T cell repertoires in COVID-19. This clone was seen only a few times. Trimming shortened V by 6 bases and J by 9 bases, and 15 bases separated the two germline ends. CDR3 length equals 13 residues. Germline lookup yields CDR1 MDHEN and CDR2 SYDVKM. Here immunoSEQ multiplex PCR was the method, and the copy in TCRdb shows in-frame clones only, minus some. This table has under 200,000 clones, more than 70% appearing once. The genes are TRBV28 and TRBJ1-5, with D hard to call. Sample: peripheral blood. This TCR came from a man in his fifties with active or convalescent COVID-19. This CDR3 is CASRPDPGRPQHF. The CDR3 DNA is TGTGCCAGCAGACCCGACCCGGGGAGGCCCCAGCATTTT. Looking up the rest from reference TRBV28 and TRBJ1-5 gives the full variable domain: DVKVTQSSRYLVKRTGEKVFLECVQDMDHENMFWYRQDPGLGLRLIYFSYDVKMKEKGDIPEGYSVSREKKERFSLILESASTNQTSMYLCASRPDPGRPQHFGDGTRLSIL.